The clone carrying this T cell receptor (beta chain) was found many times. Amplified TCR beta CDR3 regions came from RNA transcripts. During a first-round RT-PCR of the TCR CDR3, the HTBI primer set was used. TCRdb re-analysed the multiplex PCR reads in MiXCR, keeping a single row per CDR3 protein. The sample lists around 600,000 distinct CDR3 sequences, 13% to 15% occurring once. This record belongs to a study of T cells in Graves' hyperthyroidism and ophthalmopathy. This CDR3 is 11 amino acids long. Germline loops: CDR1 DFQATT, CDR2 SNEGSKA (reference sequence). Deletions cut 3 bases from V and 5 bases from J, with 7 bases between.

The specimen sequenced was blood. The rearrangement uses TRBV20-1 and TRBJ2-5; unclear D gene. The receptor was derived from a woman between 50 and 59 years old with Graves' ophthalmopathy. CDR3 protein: CSASFVETQYF. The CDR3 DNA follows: TGCAGTGCTAGTTTCGTGGAGACCCAGTACTTC.